This paragraph covers one T cell receptor (beta chain) sequence. The sample originates from a study of blood T cell repertoires in COVID-19. Study-wide context: Whether acute or convalescent, the COVID-19 samples came from the United States, Italy and Spain.

Looked up from germline, CDR1 is SGHTA and CDR2 is FQGNSA. The V end was cut by 5 bases, the J end by 4 bases, with 14 bases between. This CDR3 is 14 amino acids long. Clones were sequenced by immunoSEQ multiplex PCR, and TCRdb holds only the in-frame ones, with some missing. The sample shows 400,000 to 500,000 clones, 88% of them seen only once. The sequence derives from a woman in her thirties or forties who had recovered from COVID-19. The chain is built from TRBV7-2 and TRBJ1-1, with TRBD1 as a possible D gene (6 bases). Sequencing input: PBMCs or T cells enriched from blood (not recorded which). The chain's CDR3 is CASSPSGGGTEAFF. In DNA form, the CDR3 reads TGTGCCAGCAGCCCCTCGGGGGGCGGCACTGAAGCTTTCTTT.